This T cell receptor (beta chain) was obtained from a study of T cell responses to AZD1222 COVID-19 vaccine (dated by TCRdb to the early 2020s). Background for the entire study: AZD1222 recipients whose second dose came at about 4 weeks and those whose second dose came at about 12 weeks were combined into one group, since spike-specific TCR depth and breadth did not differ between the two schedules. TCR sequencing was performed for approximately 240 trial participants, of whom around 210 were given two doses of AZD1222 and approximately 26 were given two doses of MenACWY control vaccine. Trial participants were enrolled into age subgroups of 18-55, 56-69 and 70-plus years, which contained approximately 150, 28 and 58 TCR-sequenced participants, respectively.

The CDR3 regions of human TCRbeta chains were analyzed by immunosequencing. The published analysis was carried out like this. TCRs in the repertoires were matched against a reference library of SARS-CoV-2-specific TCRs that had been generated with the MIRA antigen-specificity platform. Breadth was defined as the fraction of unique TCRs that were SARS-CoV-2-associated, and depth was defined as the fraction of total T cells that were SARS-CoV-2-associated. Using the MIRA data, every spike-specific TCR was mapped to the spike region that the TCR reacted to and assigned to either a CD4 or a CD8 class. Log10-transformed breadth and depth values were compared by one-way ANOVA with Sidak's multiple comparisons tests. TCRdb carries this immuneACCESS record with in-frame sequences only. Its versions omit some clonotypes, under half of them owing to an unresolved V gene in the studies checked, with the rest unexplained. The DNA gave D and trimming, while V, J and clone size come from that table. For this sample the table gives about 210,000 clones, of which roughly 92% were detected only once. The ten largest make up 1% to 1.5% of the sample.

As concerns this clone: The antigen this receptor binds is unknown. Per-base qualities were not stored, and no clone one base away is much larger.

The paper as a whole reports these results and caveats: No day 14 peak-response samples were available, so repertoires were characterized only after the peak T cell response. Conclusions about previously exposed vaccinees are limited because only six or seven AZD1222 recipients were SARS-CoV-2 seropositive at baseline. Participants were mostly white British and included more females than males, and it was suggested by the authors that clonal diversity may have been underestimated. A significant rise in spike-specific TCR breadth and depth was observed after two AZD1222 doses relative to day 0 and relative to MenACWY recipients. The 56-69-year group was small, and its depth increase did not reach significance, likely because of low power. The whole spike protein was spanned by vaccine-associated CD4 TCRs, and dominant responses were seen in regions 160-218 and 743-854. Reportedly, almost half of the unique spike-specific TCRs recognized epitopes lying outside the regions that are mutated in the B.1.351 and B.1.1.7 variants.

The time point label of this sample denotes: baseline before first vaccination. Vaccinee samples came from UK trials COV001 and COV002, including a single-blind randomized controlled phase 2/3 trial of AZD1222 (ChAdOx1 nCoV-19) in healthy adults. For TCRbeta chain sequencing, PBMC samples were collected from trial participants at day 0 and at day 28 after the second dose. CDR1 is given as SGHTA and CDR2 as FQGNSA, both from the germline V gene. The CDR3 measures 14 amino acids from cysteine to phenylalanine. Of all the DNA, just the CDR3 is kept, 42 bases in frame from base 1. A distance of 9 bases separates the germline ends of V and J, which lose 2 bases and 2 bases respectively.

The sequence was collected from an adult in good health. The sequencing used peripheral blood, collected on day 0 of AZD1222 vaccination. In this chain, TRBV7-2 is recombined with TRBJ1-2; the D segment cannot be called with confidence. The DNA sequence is TGTGCCAGCAGCTTATATGGGATGAACTATGGCTACACCTTC. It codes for CASSLYGMNYGYTF. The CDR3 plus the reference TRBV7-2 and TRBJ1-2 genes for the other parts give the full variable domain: GAGVSQSPSNKVTEKGKDVELRCDPISGHTALYWYRQSLGQGLEFLIYFQGNSAPDKSGLPSDRFSAERTGGSVSTLTIQRTQQEDSAVYLCASSLYGMNYGYTFGSGTRLTVV.